This T cell receptor beta chain was sequenced during a study of T cell therapy after organ transplantation (dated by TCRdb to about 2019). In the study overall: Therapy products were autologous CMV-specific T cells expanded in vitro for around 14 days with a peptide pool of 30 HLA class I and II CMV epitopes. Of the roughly 10 patients, eight were classified as clinical responders and two were classified as nonresponders. Each patient got up to 6 T cell doses, given every 2 weeks, and was then monitored for around 28 weeks after finishing therapy. An open-label phase I trial of autologous CMV-specific adoptive T cell therapy in solid-organ transplant recipients was the basis for the study, which was a follow-up TRBV repertoire analysis. Patients received a median of 1.92 x 10^8 CMV-specific T cells across 2 to 6 intravenous infusions. Before T cell therapy commenced, pretherapy samples of peripheral blood were collected. Long-term post-therapy samples were available for only 8 of the 10 patients.

As to this clone: It has no known antigen specificity. Base qualities are not at hand, and no much larger clone is one base apart.

What this sample's time point label stands for: before start of T cell therapy. The patients had received solid-organ transplants and had drug-resistant/recurrent cytomegalovirus. Roughly 10 people from the trial were chosen for repertoire analysis because post-therapy peripheral blood mononuclear cells were available from them. Viable CD3+CD8+CD4- lymphocytes were isolated from PBMCs by sorting on a BD FACSAria III. The Qiagen DNeasy Kit was used to extract genomic DNA from the sorted cells. Via the germline V gene (reference sequence), CDR1 is SEHNR and CDR2 FQNEAQ. Trimmed from V: 4 bases; trimmed from J: 5 bases; junction bases lacking a gene match: 14. The CDR3 runs 17 amino acids, cysteine and phenylalanine included. This entry keeps only the CDR3 DNA: 51 bases, framed from base 1. TRB CDR3 regions were amplified from genomic DNA with the immunoSEQ two-step, bias-controlled multiplex PCR assay. CDR3 libraries were sequenced on an Illumina NextSeq 500. Processing in the source paper ran as follows. The immunoSEQ Analyzer platform handled the initial alignment and bioinformatics, which included bias normalization against synthetic CDR3 analogs. V, D and J genes were annotated according to IMGT database definitions. VDJtools version 1.1.10 and the R package tcR version 2.2.1.11 were used with default settings for further TRBV analyses. For the GLIPH analysis, version 1.0 was run with default settings. For CDR3 sequences with at least 5 reads, significant changes in clonotype frequency were assessed with a 2-sided binomial test and Benjamini-Hochberg correction (alpha = 0.01). This immuneACCESS table, as held by TCRdb, lists in-frame sequences with V and J called but not all clones. Of the missing ones, under half trace to an unresolved V gene in checked studies; the others have no known cause. The V and J calls and the clone size are those of that table, but D and trimming were determined from the DNA. This sample lists approximately 52,000 clones; about 94% were detected once. The ten largest account for 2.5% to 4% of the sample.

Overall study outcomes, separate from this receptor: Few detected expansions in nonresponders may reflect reduced sample coverage from poor CD8+ T cell yield. Fold change in CD8 clonality after therapy inversely correlated with pretherapy clonality, suggesting less biased repertoires were more receptive to remodeling. Before therapy, nonresponders had marked clonal expansions, and their repertoires changed minimally after therapy. The small cohort prevented assessing confounders such as concurrent antirejection and antiviral medications. Reconstitution after therapy appeared to involve both transferred clonotypes and endogenous clonotypes that were not detected in the therapy products.

Sequences were derived from CD8+ T cells from blood, sampled before autologous CMV-specific T cell therapy. The source of this sequence is a human patient who had received a solid organ transplant and had CMV disease. Rearrangement joined TRBV7-9 to TRBJ1-2, and TRBD1 matches 9 of the central bases. The CDR3 protein sequence reads: CASSSTVGTGLFYGYTF. The DNA reads as follows: TGTGCCAGCAGCTCCACCGTTGGGACAGGGCTATTTTATGGCTACACCTTC.